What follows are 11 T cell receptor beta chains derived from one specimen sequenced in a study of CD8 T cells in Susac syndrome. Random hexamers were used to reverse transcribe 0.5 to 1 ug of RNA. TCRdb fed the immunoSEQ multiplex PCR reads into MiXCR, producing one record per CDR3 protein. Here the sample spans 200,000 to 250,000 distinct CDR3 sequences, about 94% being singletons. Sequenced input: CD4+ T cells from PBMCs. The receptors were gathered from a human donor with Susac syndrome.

CDR3 sequence: CASSLGSGGKYNEQFF. The CDR3 DNA follows: TGCGCCAGCAGCTTGGGAAGCGGGGGAAAATACAATGAGCAGTTCTTC. This sequence joins TRBV5-1 and TRBJ2-1; 8 positions match TRBD2. The CDR3 runs 16 residues. The germline gives CDR1 SGHRS, CDR2 YFSETQ. V lost 0 bases and J lost 4; bases outside the gene matches: 6.

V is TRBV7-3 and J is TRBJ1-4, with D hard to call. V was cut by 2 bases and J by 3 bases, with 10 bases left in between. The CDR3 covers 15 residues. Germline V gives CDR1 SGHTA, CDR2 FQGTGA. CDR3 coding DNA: TGTGCCAGCAGCTTACCAGGAGACTCTAATGAAAAACTGTTTTTT. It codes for CASSLPGDSNEKLFF.

As DNA, the CDR3 is TGTGCCAGCAGCTCCCTTTTGGGTGAAACAGATACGCAGTATTTT. It specifies CASSSLLGETDTQYF. This chain joins TRBV7-2 and TRBJ2-3; no clear D gene. Trimming left V 4 bases short and J 3 bases short, with 14 bases between. CDR1 and CDR2 from the germline V gene are SGHTA and FQGNSA. The CDR3 contains 15 residues.

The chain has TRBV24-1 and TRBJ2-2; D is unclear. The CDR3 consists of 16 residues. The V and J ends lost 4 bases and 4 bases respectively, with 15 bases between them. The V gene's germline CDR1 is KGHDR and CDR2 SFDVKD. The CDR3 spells CATSDRRGTSTGELFF. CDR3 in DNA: TGTGCCACCAGTGACAGGAGAGGTACTTCCACCGGGGAGCTGTTTTTT.

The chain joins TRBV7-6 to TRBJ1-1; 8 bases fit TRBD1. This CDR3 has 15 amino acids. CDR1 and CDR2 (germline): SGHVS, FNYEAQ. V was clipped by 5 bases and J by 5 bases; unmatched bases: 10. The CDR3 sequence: CASSGLAGGETEAFF. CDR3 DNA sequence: TGTGCCAGCAGCGGTCTGGCAGGGGGCGAAACTGAAGCTTTCTTT.

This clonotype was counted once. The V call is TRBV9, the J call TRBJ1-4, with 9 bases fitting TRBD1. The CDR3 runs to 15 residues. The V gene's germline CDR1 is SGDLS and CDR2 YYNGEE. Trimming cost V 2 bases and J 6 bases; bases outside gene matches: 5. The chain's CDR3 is CASSVSGQGYEKLFF. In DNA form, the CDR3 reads TGTGCCAGCAGCGTGTCGGGACAGGGATATGAAAAACTGTTTTTT. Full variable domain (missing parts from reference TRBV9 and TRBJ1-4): DSGVTQTPKHLITATGQRVTLRCSPRSGDLSVYWYQQSLDQGLQFLIQYYNGEERAKGNILERFSAQQFPDLHSELNLSSLELGDSALYFCASSVSGQGYEKLFFGSGTQLSVL.

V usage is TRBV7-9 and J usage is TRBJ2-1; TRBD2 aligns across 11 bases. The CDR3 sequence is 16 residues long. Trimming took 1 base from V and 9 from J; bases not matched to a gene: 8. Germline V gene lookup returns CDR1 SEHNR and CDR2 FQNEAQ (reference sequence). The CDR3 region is CASSLGVAGGVSEQFF. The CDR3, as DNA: TGTGCCAGCAGCTTAGGAGTAGCGGGGGGGGTGAGTGAGCAGTTCTTC.

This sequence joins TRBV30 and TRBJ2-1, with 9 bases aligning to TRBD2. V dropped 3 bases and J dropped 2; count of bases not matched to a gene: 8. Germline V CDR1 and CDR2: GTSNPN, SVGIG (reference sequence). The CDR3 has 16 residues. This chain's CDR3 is CAWSHGASGTYNEQFF. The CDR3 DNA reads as TGTGCCTGGAGCCACGGGGCTAGCGGGACCTACAATGAGCAGTTCTTC.

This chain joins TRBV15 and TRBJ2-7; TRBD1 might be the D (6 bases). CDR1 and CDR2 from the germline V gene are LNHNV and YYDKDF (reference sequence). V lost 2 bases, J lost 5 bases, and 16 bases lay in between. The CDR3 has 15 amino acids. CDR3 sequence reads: CATSRLRQGSNEQYF. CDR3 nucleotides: TGTGCCACCAGCAGACTCCGCCAGGGGAGTAACGAGCAGTACTTC.

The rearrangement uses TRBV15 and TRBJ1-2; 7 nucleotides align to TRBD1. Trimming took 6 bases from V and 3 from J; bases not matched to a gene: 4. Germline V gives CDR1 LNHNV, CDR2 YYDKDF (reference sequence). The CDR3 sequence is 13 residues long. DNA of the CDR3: TGTGCCACCAGGGCCGGACAGGACTATGGCTACACCTTC. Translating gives CATRAGQDYGYTF.

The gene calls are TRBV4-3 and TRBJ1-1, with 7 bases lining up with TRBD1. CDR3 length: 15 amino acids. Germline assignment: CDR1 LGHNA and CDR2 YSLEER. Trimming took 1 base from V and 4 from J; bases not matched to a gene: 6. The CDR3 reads CASSQGDSILTEAFF. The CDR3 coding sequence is TGCGCCAGCAGCCAAGGGGACAGTATTCTCACTGAAGCTTTCTTT.